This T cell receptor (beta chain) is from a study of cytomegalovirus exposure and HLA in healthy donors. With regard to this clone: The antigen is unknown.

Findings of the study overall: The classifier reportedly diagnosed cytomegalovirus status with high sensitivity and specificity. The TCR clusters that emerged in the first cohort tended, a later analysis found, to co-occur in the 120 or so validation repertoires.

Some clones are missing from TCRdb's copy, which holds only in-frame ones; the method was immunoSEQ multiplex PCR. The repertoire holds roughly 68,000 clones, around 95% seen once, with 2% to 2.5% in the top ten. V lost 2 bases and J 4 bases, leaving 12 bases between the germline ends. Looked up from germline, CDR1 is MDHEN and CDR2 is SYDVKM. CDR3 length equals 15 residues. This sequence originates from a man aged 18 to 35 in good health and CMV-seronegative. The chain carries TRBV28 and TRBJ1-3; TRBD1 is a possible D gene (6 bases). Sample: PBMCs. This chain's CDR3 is CASSLSQGTGNTIYF. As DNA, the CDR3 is TGTGCCAGCAGTTTAAGTCAGGGGACGGGAAACACCATATATTTT.